A selection of T cell receptor beta chains follows, all from one sample in a study of identical twins. TCRdb reanalysed the 5' RACE reads using MiXCR and keeps one entry per CDR3 protein. The sample holds 1.5 million to 2 million distinct CDR3 sequences, about 32% seen once. The sequenced sample consisted of cord blood. The receptors derive from a newborn girl in good health. Each CDR3 is given with its conserved first and last residue. Each record gives: clone size, V gene, J gene, D gene, CDR3 DNA, CDR3 protein. D genes are given only for firm matches. Size values are once, few and many counts, or a class for expanded clones, and some rows have none.

clone_size: once
v_call: TRBV19
j_call: TRBJ1-2
d_call: -
cdr3_nt: TGTGCCAGTAGTCTTCGGACGGAGTATGGCTACACCTTC
cdr3_aa: CASSLRTEYGYTF

clone_size: -
v_call: TRBV29-1
j_call: TRBJ2-5
d_call: -
cdr3_nt: TGCAGCCTCCGTCCGGCCTCCCACAATGAGCAGTACTTC
cdr3_aa: CSLRPASHNEQYF

clone_size: few
v_call: TRBV24-1
j_call: TRBJ2-1
d_call: TRBD2
cdr3_nt: TGTGCCACCAGTGATCACCGTTTTAGCGGGACACACAATGAGCAGTTCTTC
cdr3_aa: CATSDHRFSGTHNEQFF

clone_size: -
v_call: TRBV12-3/TRBV12-4
j_call: TRBJ2-7
d_call: TRBD1
cdr3_nt: TGTGCCAGCAGTCAGAGGGGGACAGGGGGCTACGAGCAGTACTTC
cdr3_aa: CASSQRGTGGYEQYF

clone_size: few
v_call: TRBV5-1
j_call: TRBJ1-1
d_call: -
cdr3_nt: TGCGCCAGCAGCTTCCGGACGAAAGCTTTCTTT
cdr3_aa: CASSFRTKAFF

clone_size: few
v_call: TRBV7-9
j_call: TRBJ2-7
d_call: TRBD1
cdr3_nt: TGTGCCAGCAGCCTTAGGGGGCTAGTTGTGTACGAGCAGTACTTC
cdr3_aa: CASSLRGLVVYEQYF

clone_size: -
v_call: TRBV20-1
j_call: TRBJ2-7
d_call: TRBD1
cdr3_nt: TGCAGTGCTAAGGTACCCATGGGGACAGGGAATTCCTACGAGCAGTACTTC
cdr3_aa: CSAKVPMGTGNSYEQYF

clone_size: -
v_call: TRBV7-2
j_call: TRBJ2-7
d_call: -
cdr3_nt: TGTGCCAGCAGCTTAGGCCTAGCGCTTACCTACGAGCAGTACTTC
cdr3_aa: CASSLGLALTYEQYF

clone_size: -
v_call: TRBV5-6
j_call: TRBJ1-4
d_call: -
cdr3_nt: TGTGCCAGCAGCTTAACCCGGCGGATTAATGAAAAACTGTTTTTT
cdr3_aa: CASSLTRRINEKLFF

clone_size: -
v_call: TRBV7-9
j_call: TRBJ2-7
d_call: -
cdr3_nt: TGTGCCAGCAGGCCTCCGACAGGGAGGGTATACAATGAGCAGTACTTC
cdr3_aa: CASRPPTGRVYNEQYF

clone_size: -
v_call: TRBV5-6
j_call: TRBJ2-1
d_call: -
cdr3_nt: TGTGCCAGCAGCTGGGGACTCCGTGAGCAGTTCTTC
cdr3_aa: CASSWGLREQFF

clone_size: -
v_call: TRBV6-5
j_call: TRBJ1-1
d_call: -
cdr3_nt: TGTGCCAGCAGAATGGACAGTCTGAACACTGAAGCTTTCTTT
cdr3_aa: CASRMDSLNTEAFF

clone_size: many
v_call: TRBV12-3/TRBV12-4
j_call: TRBJ2-1
d_call: -
cdr3_nt: TGTGCCAGCAGTCGGACGGGCTCCTACAATGAGCAGTTCTTC
cdr3_aa: CASSRTGSYNEQFF

clone_size: -
v_call: TRBV20-1
j_call: TRBJ2-1
d_call: TRBD2
cdr3_nt: TGCAGTGCTTTAGCGGGCCGCTCCTACAATGAGCAGTTCTTC
cdr3_aa: CSALAGRSYNEQFF

clone_size: few
v_call: TRBV19
j_call: TRBJ2-1
d_call: TRBD2
cdr3_nt: TGTGCCAGTAGTATAGATCGGGGGGGGAACAATGAGCAGTTCTTC
cdr3_aa: CASSIDRGGNNEQFF

clone_size: few
v_call: TRBV28
j_call: TRBJ2-1
d_call: TRBD2
cdr3_nt: TGTGCCAGCAGCGTAGGTAGCGGGGGCAACTACAATGAGCAGTTCTTC
cdr3_aa: CASSVGSGGNYNEQFF

clone_size: -
v_call: TRBV18
j_call: TRBJ2-3
d_call: -
cdr3_nt: TGTGCCAGCTCACCAGGGGCCCAGGACACAGATACGCAGTATTTT
cdr3_aa: CASSPGAQDTDTQYF

clone_size: -
v_call: TRBV7-8
j_call: TRBJ2-7
d_call: -
cdr3_nt: TGTGCCAGCAGCCTACCGGGCCCTCCCTACAATGAGCAGTACTTC
cdr3_aa: CASSLPGPPYNEQYF

clone_size: few
v_call: TRBV15
j_call: TRBJ2-2
d_call: -
cdr3_nt: TGTGCCACCAGGAAGTGGGGAGAGAACACCGGGGAGCTGTTTTTT
cdr3_aa: CATRKWGENTGELFF